Following are 18 T cell receptor beta chains from one sample sequenced in a study of response to subunit inactivated influenza vaccine. Each CDR3 protein gets one entry after TCRdb re-called the RT-PCR reads with MiXCR. The sample includes roughly 700,000 distinct CDR3 sequences, approximately 15% seen only once; the top ten take approximately 6.5%. The source was PBMCs from blood, collected 14 to 15 days before vaccination. Receptors originate from a man in his fifties or sixties who received an inactivated influenza vaccine.

The chain has TRBV9 and TRBJ2-7; 11 bases map to TRBD1. The V gene end was trimmed by 3 bases and the J gene end by 6 bases; junction bases not matched to a gene: 8. Germline V gene lookup returns CDR1 SGDLS and CDR2 YYNGEE. The CDR3 extends over 15 amino acids. CDR3 protein: CASSGLGQGGGEQYF. The CDR3 DNA reads TGTGCCAGCAGCGGATTGGGACAGGGGGGCGGCGAGCAGTACTTC. Drawing the rest from reference TRBV9 and TRBJ2-7, the complete variable domain is DSGVTQTPKHLITATGQRVTLRCSPRSGDLSVYWYQQSLDQGLQFLIQYYNGEERAKGNILERFSAQQFPDLHSELNLSSLELGDSALYFCASSGLGQGGGEQYFGPGTRLTVT.

This rearrangement joins TRBV6-1 to TRBJ2-1; 10 positions agree with TRBD1. This CDR3 has 14 amino acids. V lost 10 bases, J lost 7 bases, and 10 bases stayed unmatched. Germline assignment: CDR1 MNHNS and CDR2 SASEGT. CDR3 in amino acids: CATSDRGGKNEQFF. The CDR3 nucleotides are TGTGCCACCTCGGACAGGGGGGGGAAGAATGAGCAGTTCTTC.

The chain combines TRBV2 with TRBJ2-5; TRBD1 matches at 10 bases. Looked up from germline, CDR1 is SNHLY and CDR2 is FYNNEI. The trim removed 8 bases at V and 2 bases at J, leaving 11 bases unmatched. CDR3 length: 16 amino acids. The CDR3 region is CASQGPTGGRQETQYF. Written as DNA, the CDR3 is TGTGCCAGCCAAGGTCCGACAGGGGGCAGGCAAGAGACCCAGTACTTC.

This clonotype was observed a few times. CDR3 region: CASSSNGEGRRKTQYF. CDR3 in DNA: TGTGCCAGCAGTTCCAATGGGGAGGGTAGGAGGAAGACCCAGTACTTC. The V gene is TRBV12-3 or TRBV12-4, the J gene TRBJ2-5; 7 bases line up with TRBD2. The trim removed 4 bases at V and 6 bases at J, leaving 14 bases unmatched. This CDR3 comprises 16 residues.

The gene calls are TRBV4-3 and TRBJ2-1, with 9 positions matching TRBD2. The ends lost 0 bases at V and 3 bases at J; junction bases unmatched: 9. In germline, CDR1 is LGHNA, CDR2 YSLEER. The CDR3 contains 18 residues. The CDR3 here is CASSQDGAYSGSYNEQFF. CDR3 DNA sequence: TGCGCCAGCAGCCAAGACGGTGCCTATAGCGGGAGCTACAATGAGCAGTTCTTC.

This clonotype was seen a few times. The rearrangement uses TRBV5-1 and TRBJ2-7, with TRBD2 matching 10 bases. This CDR3 spans 15 amino acids. Germline V gene lookup returns CDR1 SGHRS and CDR2 YFSETQ. Trimming removed 2 bases from V and 2 bases from J; junction bases left unmatched: 4. CDR3 DNA sequence: TGCGCCAGCAGCTTATTAGGACTAGCGGCCTACGAGCAGTACTTC. Translated, it gives CASSLLGLAAYEQYF.

The rearrangement uses TRBV15 and TRBJ1-2; TRBD1 is a possible D gene (5 bases). This CDR3 contains 13 residues. From germline, CDR1 is LNHNV and CDR2 YYDKDF (reference sequence). Deletions cut 3 bases from V and 4 bases from J, with 9 bases between. CDR3 residues: CATSRGGGYGYTF. Here the CDR3 DNA reads TGTGCCACCAGCAGGGGGGGGGGCTATGGCTACACCTTC.

This clonotype has a handful of counts. The chain links TRBV4-1 to TRBJ2-6; D possibly matches TRBD1 or TRBD2 (6 bases each). The CDR3 is made up of 17 amino acids. Per germline, CDR1 MGHRA and CDR2 YSYEKL. V dropped 0 bases and J dropped 2 bases, with 11 bases sitting between them. The CDR3 here is CASSQESGEAGANVLTF. The CDR3 DNA is TGCGCCAGCAGCCAAGAATCAGGGGAGGCTGGGGCCAACGTCCTGACTTTC.

In this sample, this clonotype turned up a few times. The V call is TRBV6-2 or TRBV6-3, the J call TRBJ1-5; tentative D call: TRBD1 (5 bases). CDR1 MNHEY and CDR2 SVGEGT come from the germline V gene. Trimming removed 3 bases from V and 7 bases from J, with 10 bases in between. The CDR3 is 13 amino acids. The CDR3 region has the DNA TGTGCCAGCAGTTATATCGGGGGACAGCCCCAGCATTTT. Its translation is CASSYIGGQPQHF.

The genes are TRBV7-2 and TRBJ2-1; possible D gene TRBD2, 5 bases. The CDR3 is 15 residues long. The ends were cut back, 0 bases at V and 1 base at J, with 7 bases in the middle. Per germline, CDR1 SGHTA and CDR2 FQGNSA. The CDR3 loop reads CASSLATGSYNEQFF. CDR3 in DNA: TGTGCCAGCAGCTTAGCGACGGGGTCCTACAATGAGCAGTTCTTC. The variable domain in full, with the rest retrieved from reference TRBV7-2 and TRBJ2-1, is GAGVSQSPSNKVTEKGKDVELRCDPISGHTALYWYRQSLGQGLEFLIYFQGNSAPDKSGLPSDRFSAERTGGSVSTLTIQRTQQEDSAVYLCASSLATGSYNEQFFGPGTRLTVL.

This clonotype was seen a handful of times. The chain employs TRBV4-3 and TRBJ1-2, with D hard to call. The CDR3 spans 13 residues. Germline CDR1 reads LGHNA; CDR2 reads YSLEER. Deletions cut 1 base from V and 4 bases from J, with 7 bases between. The CDR3 loop is CASSQVSGYGYTF. The CDR3 coding sequence is TGCGCCAGCAGCCAAGTCTCCGGCTATGGCTACACCTTC.

The chain recombines TRBV4-2 with TRBJ2-7; no reliable D call. This CDR3 has 15 residues. Germline-derived CDR1 and CDR2 are LGHNA and YNFKEQ. V lost 1 base, J lost 1 base, and 11 bases lay in between. CDR3 DNA sequence: TGTGCCAGCAGCCAAGCGGTGGGTCCATCCTACGAGCAGTACTTC. Its protein is CASSQAVGPSYEQYF.

This clonotype came up a few times. The V and J genes are TRBV10-3 and TRBJ1-4; 9 bases agree with TRBD1. The V gene end was trimmed by 6 bases and the J gene end by 8 bases; junction bases not matched to a gene: 10. In germline, CDR1 is ENHRY, CDR2 SYGVKD. The CDR3 covers 15 residues. The CDR3 protein is CAIRSGTGPREKLFF. In DNA, the CDR3 is TGTGCCATCAGAAGCGGGACAGGGCCTCGCGAAAAACTGTTTTTT.

On this clonotype: The conserved phenylalanine or tryptophan normally closing the CDR3 is absent here, so this likely arose from a read error. This chain connects TRBV5-6 to TRBJ2-2; D ambiguous. The CDR3 covers 15 residues. V lost 4 bases, J lost 4 bases, and 14 bases lay in between. Germline V gene lookup returns CDR1 SGHDT and CDR2 YYEEEE. CDR3 in DNA: TGTGCCAGCAGCAAGGGTCCCCCTGTCACCGGGGAGCTGTTTTCT. Amino acids: CASSKGPPVTGELFS.

V usage is TRBV6-4 and J usage is TRBJ1-3; D call uncertain. This CDR3 spans 15 amino acids. Germline lookup yields CDR1 MRHNA and CDR2 SNTAGT. Trimming cost V 2 bases and J 1 base, with 9 bases left between them. The CDR3 protein is CASSDITNSGNTIYF. Written as DNA, the CDR3 is TGTGCCAGCAGTGACATCACAAATTCTGGAAACACCATATATTTT.

This clonotype was recorded only once. V usage is TRBV5-6 and J usage is TRBJ2-5, with TRBD2 matching 8 bases. Germline lookup yields CDR1 SGHDT and CDR2 YYEEEE. CDR3 length: 16 amino acids. The junction had 9 bases not matched to a gene; V was cut back by 1 base and J by 4 bases. The CDR3 DNA reads as TGTGCCAGCAGCTTGATAGCGGGGTCCGGGGCAGAGACCCAGTACTTC. It encodes CASSLIAGSGAETQYF.

This clonotype has only a few counts. In DNA, the CDR3 is TGTGCCAGCATCAACCCCCCCCTCTACAATGAGCAGTTCTTC. Translating gives CASINPPLYNEQFF. The J gene is TRBJ2-1, the V gene TRBV28, with D hard to call. This CDR3 comprises 14 residues. V lost 7 bases and J 3 bases, leaving 13 bases between the germline ends. Looked up from germline, CDR1 is MDHEN and CDR2 is SYDVKM.

This clonotype was seen more than once but under ten times. The chain carries TRBV7-8 and TRBJ1-1, with D possibly being TRBD1 (5 bases). The CDR3 is 16 amino acids. Trimming stripped 0 bases from V and 0 bases from J, with 11 bases between. The germline V gene encodes CDR1 SGHVS and CDR2 FQNEAQ. CDR3 DNA sequence: TGTGCCAGCAGCTTAGCGGAGGGGAGCATGAACACTGAAGCTTTCTTT. Translation gives CASSLAEGSMNTEAFF.